The present T cell receptor (beta chain) was sequenced within a study of blood T cell repertoires in COVID-19 (dated by TCRdb to 2018 to 2021). Some background on the complete study: Samples from collaborators originated in the United States, Italy and Spain and spanned both the acute and convalescent phases of COVID-19. HLA class I and class II types, where available, came from metadata supplied by the sample provider rather than from assay-based typing. Samples came from the ongoing ImmuneRACE study (first 160 participants) plus 1,254 subjects from 6 global collaborators. Deeply sampled blood TCRbeta repertoires from subjects exposed to, actively infected with, or recovered from COVID-19 were included in the dataset. A freely available public database, intended as a resource for researchers studying the immune response to SARS-CoV-2, is where the repertoires were released. The sample metadata nearly always contained a de-identified subject ID, COVID-19 status, age in years and sex. The prospective study material was composed of cDNA or gDNA derived from T cells, B-cell-depleted T cells, or PBMCs. General study outcomes and caveats: How much clinical and demographic metadata was included differed by source and by participant, and the metadata was provided uncurated.

About this clone itself: It has no known antigen specificity. One base away there is no much larger clone; base qualities are not given.

Participants in the prospective study were aged about 18 to 100 years, lived in some 24 United States geographic areas, and enrolled through a virtual design. To assign participants to cohorts, the prospective study relied on clinical history that participants themselves reported in a screening survey and a study questionnaire. Recovered participants in ImmuneRACE Cohort 3 were defined as having two consecutive negative NP/OP PCR tests, clearance from a healthcare professional, or resolution of symptoms. In the prospective study, whole blood, serum and a nasopharyngeal or oropharyngeal swab were collected from each participant by mobile phlebotomists. Over an approximately 2-month period, participants in the prospective study had the option of providing additional blood draws and questionnaires. Before DNA extraction, prospective study blood samples were shipped either frozen or at room temperature.

TCRbeta CDR3 regions were amplified from genomic DNA using the immunoSEQ Assay, a bias-controlled multiplex PCR. Per the source publication's procedure: The number of nucleated cells in each sample was estimated from the amplification of reference gene primers within the assay. To quantify the absolute abundance of each unique TCRbeta CDR3 rearrangement, sequence reads were collapsed and filtered. Productive Simpson clonality was computed per sample as the square root of Simpson's diversity index over productive rearrangements. In its TCRdb copy, this immuneACCESS table keeps in-frame sequences only and misses some clones. Where compared with another copy, unresolved V genes explain less than half of these, and the others have no known cause. V and J calls and clone size are those listed in that table; D and trimming were worked out from the DNA. This sample gives around 300,000 clones in total; 88% of them show up just once. Just under 1% of the sample belongs to the ten largest clones.

Its CDR3 holds 14 amino acids, cysteine through phenylalanine. The entry retains the CDR3 DNA only, 42 bases that are in frame from base 1. A distance of 8 bases separates the germline ends of V and J, which lose 1 base and 2 bases respectively. Via the germline V gene (reference sequence), CDR1 is MNHEY and CDR2 SMNVEV. The chain is assembled from TRBV27 and TRBJ1-1, with the D gene too uncertain to name. Sequenced: PBMCs or T cells enriched from blood (not recorded which). This TCR was recovered from a woman under 40 who had recovered from COVID-19. The sequenced DNA: TGTGCCAGCAGTTTATTGGCCATAAACACTGAAGCTTTCTTT. This gives the protein CASSLLAINTEAFF.